This T cell receptor (beta chain) was obtained from a study of control samples from healthy donors and cancer patients. The repertoire was sequenced with immunoSEQ multiplex PCR; TCRdb's copy has only in-frame clones and lacks some. The sample has around 170,000 clones, approximately 86% seen once. V lost 1 base, J lost 6 bases, and 10 bases lay in between. There are 14 residues in the CDR3. Per germline, CDR1 LGHNA and CDR2 YNFKEQ. The chain couples TRBV4-2 to TRBJ2-1; D is unclear. The TCR originated in a woman in her twenties or thirties in good health. The specimen sequenced was blood. This CDR3 is CASSQVSATNEQFF. The CDR3 DNA follows: TGTGCCAGCAGCCAAGTTTCAGCCACCAATGAGCAGTTCTTC.